Listed here are 2 T cell receptor beta chains from one sample, sequenced in a study of blood T cell repertoires in COVID-19. Repertoires were generated with immunoSEQ multiplex PCR, while TCRdb's copy carries only in-frame clones and drops some. The table has some 150,000 clones, around 80% seen once. The sequencing input was PBMCs or T cells enriched from blood (not recorded which). The receptors were gathered from a woman in her fifties or sixties who had recovered from COVID-19.

The J gene is TRBJ2-2, the V gene TRBV7-6; D is unclear. The CDR3 length is 14 residues. Per the germline V gene, CDR1 is SGHVS and CDR2 is FNYEAQ. Trimming removed 3 bases from V and 3 bases from J, with 8 bases in between. As DNA, the CDR3 is TGTGCCAGCAGCTTGAGAGGCTACACCGGGGAGCTGTTTTTT. Amino acids: CASSLRGYTGELFF.

In this sample, this clone turned up once. This chain joins TRBV2 and TRBJ1-1, with 7 bases matching TRBD1. Germline CDR1 is SNHLY and CDR2 is FYNNEI. CDR3 size: 12 residues. The trim removed 5 bases at V and 5 bases at J, leaving 2 bases unmatched. In nucleotides, the CDR3 is TGTGCCAGCAGTCCACAGGGGACTGAAGCTTTCTTT. Amino acids: CASSPQGTEAFF.